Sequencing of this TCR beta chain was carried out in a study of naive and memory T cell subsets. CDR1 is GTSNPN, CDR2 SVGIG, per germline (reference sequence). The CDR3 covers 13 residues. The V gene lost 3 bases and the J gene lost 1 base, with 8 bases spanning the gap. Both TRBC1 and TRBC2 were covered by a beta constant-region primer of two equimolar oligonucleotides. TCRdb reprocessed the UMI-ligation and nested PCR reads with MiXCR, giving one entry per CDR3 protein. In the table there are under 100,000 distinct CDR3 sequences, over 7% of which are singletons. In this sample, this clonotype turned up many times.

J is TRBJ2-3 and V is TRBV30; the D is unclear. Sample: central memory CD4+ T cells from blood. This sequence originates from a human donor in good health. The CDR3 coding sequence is TGTGCCTGGAGCCGCCGGGGCACAGATACGCAGTATTTT. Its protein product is CAWSRRGTDTQYF.